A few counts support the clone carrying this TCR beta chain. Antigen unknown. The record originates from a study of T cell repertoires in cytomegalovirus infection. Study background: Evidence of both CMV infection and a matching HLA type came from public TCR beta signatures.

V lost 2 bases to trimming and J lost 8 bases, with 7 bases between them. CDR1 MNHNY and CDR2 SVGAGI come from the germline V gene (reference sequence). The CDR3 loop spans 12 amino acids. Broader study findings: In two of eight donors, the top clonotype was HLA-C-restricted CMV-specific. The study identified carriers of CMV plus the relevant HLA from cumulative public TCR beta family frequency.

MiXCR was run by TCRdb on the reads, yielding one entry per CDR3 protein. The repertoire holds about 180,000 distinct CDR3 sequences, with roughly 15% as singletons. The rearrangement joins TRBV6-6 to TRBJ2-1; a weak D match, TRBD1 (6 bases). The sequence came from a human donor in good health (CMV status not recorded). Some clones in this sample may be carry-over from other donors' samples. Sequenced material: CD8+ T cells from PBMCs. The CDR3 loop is CASSYGGDEQFF. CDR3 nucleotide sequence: TGTGCCAGCAGTTACGGGGGCGATGAGCAGTTCTTC.